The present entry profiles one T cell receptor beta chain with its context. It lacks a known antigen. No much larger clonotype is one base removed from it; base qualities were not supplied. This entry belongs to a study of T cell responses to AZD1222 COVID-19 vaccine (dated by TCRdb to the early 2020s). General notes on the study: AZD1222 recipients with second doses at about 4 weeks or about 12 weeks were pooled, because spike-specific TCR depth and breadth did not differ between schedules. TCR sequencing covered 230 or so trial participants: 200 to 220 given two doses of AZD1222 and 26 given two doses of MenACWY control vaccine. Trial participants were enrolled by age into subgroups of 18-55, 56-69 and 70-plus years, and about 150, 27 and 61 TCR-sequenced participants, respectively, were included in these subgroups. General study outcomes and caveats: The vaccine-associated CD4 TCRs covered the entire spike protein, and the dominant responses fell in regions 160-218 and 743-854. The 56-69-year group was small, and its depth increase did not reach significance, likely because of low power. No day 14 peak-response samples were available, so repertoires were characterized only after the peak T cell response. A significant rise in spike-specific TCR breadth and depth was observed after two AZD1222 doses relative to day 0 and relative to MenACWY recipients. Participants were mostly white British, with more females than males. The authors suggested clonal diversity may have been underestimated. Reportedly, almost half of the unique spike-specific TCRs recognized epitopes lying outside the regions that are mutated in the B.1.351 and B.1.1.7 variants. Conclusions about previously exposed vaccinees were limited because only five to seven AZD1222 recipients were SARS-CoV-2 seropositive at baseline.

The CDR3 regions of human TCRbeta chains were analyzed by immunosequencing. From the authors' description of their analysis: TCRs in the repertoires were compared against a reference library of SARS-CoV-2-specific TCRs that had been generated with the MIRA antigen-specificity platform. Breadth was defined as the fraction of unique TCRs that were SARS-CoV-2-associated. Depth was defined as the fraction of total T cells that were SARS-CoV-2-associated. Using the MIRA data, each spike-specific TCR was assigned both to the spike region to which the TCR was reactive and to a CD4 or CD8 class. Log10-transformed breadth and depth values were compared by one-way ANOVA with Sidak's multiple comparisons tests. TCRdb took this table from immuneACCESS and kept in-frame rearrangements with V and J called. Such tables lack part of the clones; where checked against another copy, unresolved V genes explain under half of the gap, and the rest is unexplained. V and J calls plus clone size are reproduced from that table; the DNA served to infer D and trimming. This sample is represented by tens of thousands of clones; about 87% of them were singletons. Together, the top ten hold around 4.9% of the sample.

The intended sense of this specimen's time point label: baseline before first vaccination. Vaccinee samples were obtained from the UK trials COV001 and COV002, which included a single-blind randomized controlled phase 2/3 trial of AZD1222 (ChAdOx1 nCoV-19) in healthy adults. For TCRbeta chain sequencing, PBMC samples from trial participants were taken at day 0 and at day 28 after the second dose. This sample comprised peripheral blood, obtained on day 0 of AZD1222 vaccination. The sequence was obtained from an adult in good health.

The CDR3 is CSASLGSWEQYF. The base sequence is TGCAGTGCTAGTCTGGGGTCGTGGGAGCAGTACTTC. Here the chain combines TRBV20-1 and TRBJ2-7; confidence is insufficient to name the D gene. The CDR3 runs 12 residues from the cysteine to the phenylalanine. Of the read, only the CDR3 DNA is kept; its 36 bases are in frame from base 1. CDR1 and CDR2 were assigned from the germline V gene (reference sequence) as DFQATT and SNEGSKA. Deletion took 3 bases off V and 7 bases off J, with a span of 13 bases between the germline ends.